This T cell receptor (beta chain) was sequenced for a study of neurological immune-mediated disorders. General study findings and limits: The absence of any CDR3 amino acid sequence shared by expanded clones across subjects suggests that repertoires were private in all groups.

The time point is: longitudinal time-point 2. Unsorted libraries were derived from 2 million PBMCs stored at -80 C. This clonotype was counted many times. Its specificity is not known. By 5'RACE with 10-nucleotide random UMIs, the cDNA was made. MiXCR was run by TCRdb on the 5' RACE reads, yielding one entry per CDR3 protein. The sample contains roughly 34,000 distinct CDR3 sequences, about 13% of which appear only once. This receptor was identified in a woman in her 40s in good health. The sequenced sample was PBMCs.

The CDR3 loop is CASRPYAQGGDYGYTF. The CDR3 DNA reads as TGTGCCAGCAGGCCTTACGCGCAGGGGGGGGACTATGGCTACACCTTC. V and J are TRBV7-8 and TRBJ1-2; 7 bases are a match to TRBD1. In germline, CDR1 is SGHVS, CDR2 FQNEAQ. Trimming at V came to 6 bases and at J to 3 bases, leaving 13 bases not matched to a gene. This CDR3 has 16 amino acids.